Listed here are 13 T cell receptor beta chains from one sample, sequenced in a study of a mutant IDH1 vaccine in newly diagnosed glioma. The sample's time point: baseline, week 1 (first vaccination visit). Noted treatment: pre-vaccination baseline after standard-of-care therapy. The assay was immunoSEQ multiplex PCR, and TCRdb's table has in-frame clones only and misses some. Of 92,000 or so clones detected, about 80% appear once; the ten largest clones hold about 5.6%. Sequenced material: PBMCs, taken from a glioma patient treated with radiotherapy, temozolomide or both. These receptors were taken from a middle-aged man with glioma. Some clones in this sample may be carry-over from other donors' samples.

This chain joins TRBV18 and TRBJ1-6; TRBD1 matches at 9 bases. Trimming cost V 4 bases and J 10 bases; bases outside gene matches: 8. The CDR3 length is 15 residues. Germline lookup yields CDR1 KGHSH and CDR2 LQKENI. The CDR3, as DNA: TGTGCCAGCTCACGGGACAGGGCAGTGGAGTCACCCCTCCACTTT. Protein product: CASSRDRAVESPLHF.

This rearrangement joins TRBV14 to TRBJ1-4, with 7 bases fitting TRBD1. Germline V gene lookup returns CDR1 SGHDN and CDR2 FVKESK. The CDR3 is 15 amino acids. Losses at the gene ends were 6 bases for V and 6 bases for J; bases not matched to a gene: 10. In DNA form, the CDR3 reads TGTGCCAGCAGTCCTACAGGGGTTCGGGATGAAAAACTGTTTTTT. Translating gives CASSPTGVRDEKLFF.

This clone was recorded a few times. CDR3 region: CAWGKGGGLQPQHF. The DNA of the CDR3 is TGTGCCTGGGGGAAGGGAGGGGGCCTTCAGCCCCAGCATTTT. V is TRBV30 and J is TRBJ1-5, with 7 nucleotides matching TRBD1. The V gene end was trimmed by 5 bases and the J gene end by 6 bases; junction bases not matched to a gene: 10. Germline lookup yields CDR1 GTSNPN and CDR2 SVGIG (reference sequence). The CDR3 loop spans 14 amino acids.

J is TRBJ2-5 and V is TRBV14; 12 bases agree with TRBD1. This CDR3 has 16 amino acids. The J segment lost 2 bases and the V segment lost 1 base, leaving 2 bases of the junction unmatched. CDR1 and CDR2 from the germline V gene are SGHDN and FVKESK. The CDR3 nucleotides read TGTGCCAGCAGCCAAGGGGACAGGGGGCGGCAAGAGACCCAGTACTTC. Translated, it gives CASSQGDRGRQETQYF.

The V call is TRBV15, the J call TRBJ1-2; 7 bases agree with TRBD1. Looked up from germline, CDR1 is LNHNV and CDR2 is YYDKDF (reference sequence). The V segment lost 0 bases and the J segment 8 bases; nucleotides outside the gene matches: 9. CDR3 length: 15 amino acids. The DNA of the CDR3 is TGTGCCACCAGCAGAGATGGAGGGGGCGCTGGGGGCTACACCTTC. Translation: CATSRDGGGAGGYTF.

The chain recombines TRBV13 with TRBJ1-6; 8 nucleotides agree with TRBD1. V was clipped by 4 bases and J by 13 bases; unmatched bases: 9. The length of the CDR3 is 14 residues. Germline V gives CDR1 PRHDT, CDR2 FYEKMQ (reference sequence). The CDR3 DNA reads TGTGCCAGCAGCTCGGGACAGGTCGGTATCCCCCTCCACTTT. Protein: CASSSGQVGIPLHF.

This chain joins TRBV29-1 and TRBJ2-5; 7 nucleotides agree with TRBD1. Germline CDR1 reads SQVTM; CDR2 reads ANQGSEA. The CDR3 is made up of 12 amino acids. After removal of 6 bases from V and 5 bases from J, the junction contained 6 bases not matched to a gene. As DNA, the CDR3 is TGCAGCGTAGGCGACAGGGTGGAGACCCAGTACTTC. It is translated as CSVGDRVETQYF.

In DNA form, the CDR3 reads TGTGCCAGCTCACCAGGGGCTAGCGGGGGGATTAACGAGCAGTACTTC. Amino acids: CASSPGASGGINEQYF. V is TRBV18 and J is TRBJ2-7; 11 nucleotides align to TRBD2. This CDR3 has 16 amino acids. In germline, CDR1 is KGHSH, CDR2 LQKENI. The V segment lost 2 bases and the J segment 5 bases; nucleotides outside the gene matches: 8.

This sequence joins TRBV30 and TRBJ2-3, with D hard to call. This CDR3 spans 15 amino acids. Trimming shortened V by 0 bases and J by 5 bases, and 15 bases separated the two germline ends. Germline-derived CDR1 and CDR2 are GTSNPN and SVGIG (reference sequence). The CDR3 nucleotides are TGTGCCTGGAGTGTACCAGTGACTCCGGGAGATACGCAGTATTTT. The encoded protein is CAWSVPVTPGDTQYF.

The V call is TRBV5-1, the J call TRBJ1-2; tentative D call: TRBD1 (5 bases). Germline V gives CDR1 SGHRS, CDR2 YFSETQ. Trimming removed 5 bases at V and 4 bases at J, with 9 bases between. This CDR3 has 12 residues. CDR3 nucleotide sequence: TGCGCCAGCAGTCAGGGCGGCTATGGCTACACCTTC. Translation: CASSQGGYGYTF.

The chain links TRBV6-5 to TRBJ2-7, with 9 positions matching TRBD1. This CDR3 region has 14 residues. Germline assignment: CDR1 MNHEY and CDR2 SVGAGI. The V and J ends lost 6 bases and 1 base, in that order; junction bases with no gene match: 4. The CDR3 protein is CASRSGQGSYEQYF. The CDR3 nucleotides read TGTGCCAGCAGGTCGGGACAGGGATCCTACGAGCAGTACTTC.

The V gene is TRBV25-1, the J gene TRBJ2-1, with D possibly TRBD2 on 5 matching bases. The CDR3 is 15 amino acids. Germline assignment: CDR1 MGHDK and CDR2 SYGVNS. With 6 bases removed from V and 0 bases from J, the gap between germline ends came to 12 bases. CDR3 DNA: TGTGCCAGCAGCGCCCTGGGGAGCTCCTACAATGAGCAGTTCTTC. The encoded protein is CASSALGSSYNEQFF. Full variable domain (missing parts from reference TRBV25-1 and TRBJ2-1): EADIYQTPRYLVIGTGKKITLECSQTMGHDKMYWYQQDPGMELHLIHYSYGVNSTEKGDLSSESTVSRIRTEHFPLTLESARPSHTSQYLCASSALGSSYNEQFFGPGTRLTVL.

Remarks on this clone: At the DNA level, this CDR3 is encoded by other sequences in the same sample as well. The V call is TRBV6-5, the J call TRBJ2-5; D gene unclear. Per germline, CDR1 MNHEY and CDR2 SVGAGI. V was clipped by 4 bases and J by 4 bases, with 4 bases between them. CDR3 size: 11 residues. The CDR3 bases are TGTGCCAGCAGTTTGGGAGAGACCCAGTACTTC. Translation gives CASSLGETQYF.